The entry below gives a single TCR beta chain sequence along with its context. Indicated time point: pretreatment peripheral blood. These data are taken from a study of PD-L1 blockade in urothelial cancer. The protocol was immunoSEQ multiplex PCR, while the TCRdb copy is restricted to in-frame clones and leaves out a portion. The sample lists tens of thousands of clones, almost 90% seen once, with over 4% in the top ten. Germline lookup yields CDR1 MNHNS and CDR2 SASEGT. The CDR3 is 12 amino acids. Trimming shortened V by 2 bases and J by 9 bases, and 11 bases separated the two germline ends. The starting material was PBMCs, obtained around atezolizumab (anti-PD-L1) treatment. The rearrangement uses TRBV6-1 and TRBJ2-7, with D perhaps TRBD1 (5 bases). This clonotype was sampled from a man between 65 and 85 years old with urothelial cancer. CDR3 protein: CASSESQGPQYF. CDR3 bases: TGTGCCAGCAGTGAATCTCAGGGCCCGCAGTACTTC.